The clone carrying this T cell receptor (beta chain) showed up just a few times. What it binds is not known. The PCR contained 60 Vbeta and 13 Jbeta primers. The repertoire was sequenced with immunoSEQ multiplex PCR; TCRdb's copy has only in-frame clones and lacks some. The top ten clones hold about 4.7% of a sample with 130,000 to 150,000 clones, more than 75% of them seen once. The data were obtained in a study of cytomegalovirus exposure and HLA in healthy donors. V was cut by 1 base and J by 5 bases, with 23 bases left in between. CDR1 is MGHRA and CDR2 is YSYEKL in the germline V gene. The CDR3 runs to 19 residues. Whole-study results and caveats: Among CMV-associated TCR beta chains, most appeared HLA-restricted in a later analysis. Association of a missense DCLRE1C variant with TCR beta V- and J-gene trimming was reported in a later analysis.

The material sequenced was PBMCs. The source of this sequence is a male donor in good health and CMV-seronegative. The chain carries TRBV4-1 and TRBJ2-2; TRBD1 might be the D (6 bases). Here the CDR3 DNA reads TGCGCCAGCAGCCAAGTTAGCAGGGGCCCTAGGATGGGGACCGGGGAGCTGTTTTTT. This codes for CASSQVSRGPRMGTGELFF.